The 25 T cell receptor beta chains given below trace back to one sample, sequenced in a study of cytomegalovirus exposure and HLA in healthy donors. 13 Jbeta primers and 60 Vbeta primers were used for the PCR. Here immunoSEQ multiplex PCR was the method, and the copy in TCRdb shows in-frame clones only, minus some. The table lists some 200,000 clones, approximately 80% of them singletons. The sample comprised PBMCs. These receptors originate from a woman in her twenties or thirties in good health and CMV-seronegative.

V gene TRBV6-1 combines with J gene TRBJ2-1; 10 nucleotides agree with TRBD2. Germline-derived CDR1 and CDR2 are MNHNS and SASEGT. V dropped 4 bases and J dropped 7; count of bases not matched to a gene: 10. The CDR3 is 16 amino acids. The CDR3 here is CASSVFLAGAENEQFF. CDR3 coding DNA: TGTGCCAGCAGTGTGTTCCTAGCGGGAGCGGAAAATGAGCAGTTCTTC.

The chain combines TRBV5-6 with TRBJ1-2; D is possibly TRBD1 (6 bases). Germline V CDR1 and CDR2: SGHDT, YYEEEE. V dropped 4 bases and J dropped 8 bases, with 21 bases sitting between them. The CDR3 is 15 residues long. The CDR3 DNA sequence: TGTGCCAGCAGCCAAGCCGGGACACCCATGGGAGGCTACACCTTC. It is translated as CASSQAGTPMGGYTF.

This clone appeared once. J is TRBJ1-5 and V is TRBV2; maybe TRBD1 (6 bases). V lost 6 bases, J lost 6 bases, and 15 bases lay in between. The CDR3 totals 14 residues. Per the germline V gene, CDR1 is SNHLY and CDR2 is FYNNEI. CDR3 sequence: CASSRGGVAQPQHF. In nucleotides, the CDR3 is TGTGCCAGCAGCCGAGGGGGGGTAGCTCAGCCCCAGCATTTT.

Comments on this clone: The CDR3 does not end in the conserved phenylalanine or tryptophan, so this is likely a read error. This CDR3 is CASSDDRASSYTL. The CDR3 nucleotides are TGTGCCAGCAGTGACGACAGGGCCTCCAGCTACACCCTC. This chain connects TRBV2 to TRBJ1-2; 7 nucleotides agree with TRBD1. Trimming cost V 3 bases and J 9 bases; bases outside gene matches: 7. This CDR3 comprises 13 residues. CDR1 is SNHLY, CDR2 FYNNEI, per germline.

This clone was seen more than once but under ten times. The chain uses TRBV30 and TRBJ1-1, with D possibly TRBD1 on 6 matching bases. Germline V gene sequence: CDR1 GTSNPN, CDR2 SVGIG (reference sequence). V lost 3 bases to trimming and J lost 5 bases, with 13 bases between them. This CDR3 contains 13 residues. Here the CDR3 DNA reads TGTGCCTGGAGACAGGGTTTTAGGACTGAAGCTTTCTTT. Translation gives CAWRQGFRTEAFF.

A few counts support this clone. The chain has TRBV5-1 and TRBJ2-1, with D perhaps matching TRBD1 (5 bases). V gave up 3 bases and J gave up 0 bases, with 16 bases separating them. CDR3 length: 17 residues. Looked up from germline, CDR1 is SGHRS and CDR2 is YFSETQ. The CDR3 spells CASSSTDTTSSYNEQFF. The CDR3 DNA reads TGCGCCAGCAGCTCGACAGATACGACGAGCTCCTACAATGAGCAGTTCTTC.

This clone was seen a handful of times. This chain links TRBV13 with TRBJ2-5; 8 nucleotides line up with TRBD2. CDR1 is PRHDT, CDR2 FYEKMQ, per germline (reference sequence). V shed 1 base and J 5 bases; nucleotides not matched to a gene: 9. This CDR3 spans 16 amino acids. The CDR3 reads CASSLEYGRAWETQYF. The CDR3 DNA sequence: TGTGCCAGCAGCTTAGAGTACGGGAGGGCCTGGGAGACCCAGTACTTC.

V is TRBV7-2 and J is TRBJ2-3; no definite D call. The length of the CDR3 is 13 residues. V was cut by 1 base and J by 6 bases, with 8 bases left in between. The germline CDR1 and CDR2 sequences are SGHTA and FQGNSA. CDR3: CASSLEAVDTQYF. The CDR3, as DNA: TGTGCCAGCAGCTTAGAGGCGGTGGATACGCAGTATTTT.

J is TRBJ2-3 and V is TRBV14; 15 bases align to TRBD2. V was pared by 4 bases and J by 2 bases, with 7 bases of the junction left unmatched. The germline CDR1 and CDR2 sequences are SGHDN and FVKESK. The CDR3 covers 18 residues. The CDR3 sequence is CASSPGLAGGPHTDTQYF. In nucleotides, the CDR3 is TGTGCCAGCAGCCCGGGACTAGCGGGGGGACCGCACACAGATACGCAGTATTTT. Full variable domain (remainder filled in from reference TRBV14 and TRBJ2-3): EAGVTQFPSHSVIEKGQTVTLRCDPISGHDNLYWYRRVMGKEIKFLLHFVKESKQDESGMPNNRFLAERTGGTYSTLKVQPAELEDSGVYFCASSPGLAGGPHTDTQYFGPGTRLTVL.

This chain uses TRBV5-1 with TRBJ1-2; D uncertain. Germline-derived CDR1 and CDR2 are SGHRS and YFSETQ. Trimming removed 4 bases from V and 4 bases from J, with 14 bases in between. The CDR3 contains 14 residues. The CDR3 coding sequence is TGCGCCAGCAGCGACGGAGGTCCGGGCTATGGCTACACCTTC. It encodes CASSDGGPGYGYTF.

This chain uses TRBV11-2 with TRBJ2-7, with D possibly being TRBD2 (6 bases). The CDR3 consists of 14 residues. V lost 2 bases to trimming and J lost 2 bases, with 10 bases between them. The germline V gene encodes CDR1 SGHAT and CDR2 FQNNGV. The CDR3 region is CASSLQEGPYEQYF. The DNA of the CDR3 is TGTGCCAGCAGCTTACAGGAGGGTCCCTACGAGCAGTACTTC.

V and J are TRBV18 and TRBJ2-5, with TRBD2 identical over 11 bases. With the DNA end fitting TRBJ2-7 better, the J assignment may be wrong. The CDR3 spans 15 residues. CDR1 and CDR2 from the germline V gene are KGHSH and LQKENI. The CDR3 sequence: CASSPGTSGSYEQYF. The CDR3 DNA sequence: TGTGCCAGCTCACCCGGGACTAGCGGTTCCTACGAGCAGTACTTC.

J is TRBJ1-2 and V is TRBV18; D is possibly TRBD1 (5 bases). The CDR3 spans 15 residues. Germline V gene data show CDR1 as KGHSH and CDR2 as LQKENI. V was clipped by 3 bases and J by 7 bases, with 18 bases between them. CDR3 protein: CASSPRMVRARGYTF. The DNA for the CDR3 is TGTGCCAGCTCACCTCGAATGGTCAGGGCGCGTGGCTACACCTTC.

The rearrangement joins TRBV6-1 to TRBJ1-2; 9 nucleotides align to TRBD1. Germline V gives CDR1 MNHNS, CDR2 SASEGT. The CDR3 is 14 amino acids. With V trimmed by 6 bases and J by 4 bases, 6 bases remained unmatched. CDR3 nucleotide sequence: TGTGCCAGCAGGCACAGGGGGCCGGCCTATGGCTACACCTTC. It yields the protein CASRHRGPAYGYTF.

As concerns this clone: The junction and the germline gene differ at one end; a read error may be behind it. As DNA, the CDR3 is TGTGCCAGCAGCTTGAAAATACCCACAGACACGCAGTATTTT. Encoded protein: CASSLKIPTDTQYF. The chain has TRBV5-8 and TRBJ2-3, with D unresolved. This CDR3 has 14 amino acids. Germline V gene sequence: CDR1 SGHTS, CDR2 YDEGEE.

This clone has more than one count but fewer than ten. The chain couples TRBV19 to TRBJ2-1, with 12 bases lining up with TRBD2. CDR1 is LNHDA and CDR2 is SQIVND in the germline V gene (reference sequence). The CDR3 runs 16 residues. V shed 6 bases, J shed 1 base, and the junction held 4 bases outside the gene matches. CDR3 DNA: TGTGCCAGTAGCTTGGGACTAGCGGGTTCCTACAATGAGCAGTTCTTC. It translates to CASSLGLAGSYNEQFF.

Only one count was recorded for this clone. V gene TRBV5-8 combines with J gene TRBJ2-5, with TRBD2 matching 11 bases. J gave up 5 bases and V 2 bases, and 14 bases lay outside the gene matches. CDR3 length: 18 residues. CDR1 is SGHTS, CDR2 YDEGEE, per germline. In DNA, the CDR3 is TGTGCCAGCAGCTTACAAAAATTAGCGGGAGGGCCTGGGGAGACCCAGTACTTC. Translated: CASSLQKLAGGPGETQYF.

The chain uses TRBV5-1 and TRBJ2-1; 10 nucleotides align to TRBD2. Germline CDR1 reads SGHRS; CDR2 reads YFSETQ. The CDR3 sequence is 15 residues long. V shed 5 bases and J 12 bases; nucleotides not matched to a gene: 14. The CDR3 protein is CASRPGLADLPTQFF. DNA of the CDR3: TGCGCCAGCAGACCCGGACTAGCGGATCTTCCAACGCAGTTCTTC.

The genes are TRBV7-2 and TRBJ1-2; a weak D match, TRBD1 (5 bases). Germline V gene sequence: CDR1 SGHTA, CDR2 FQGNSA. V lost 5 bases and J lost 4, with 14 bases in between. This CDR3 comprises 14 residues. The CDR3 loop reads CASSPVVDSYGYTF. The CDR3 DNA reads TGTGCCAGCAGCCCGGTCGTCGACAGCTATGGCTACACCTTC. Full variable domain (remainder filled in from reference TRBV7-2 and TRBJ1-2): GAGVSQSPSNKVTEKGKDVELRCDPISGHTALYWYRQSLGQGLEFLIYFQGNSAPDKSGLPSDRFSAERTGGSVSTLTIQRTQQEDSAVYLCASSPVVDSYGYTFGSGTRLTVV.

In DNA, the CDR3 is TGTGCCAGCAGCCCCCGTCCCGACTGGCGTAATGAGCAGTTCTTC. Amino acid sequence: CASSPRPDWRNEQFF. This chain uses TRBV9 with TRBJ2-1; D is undetermined. The germline gives CDR1 SGDLS, CDR2 YYNGEE. The CDR3 spans 15 residues. The V and J ends lost 4 bases and 7 bases respectively, with 18 bases between them.

DNA of the CDR3: TGTGCCAGCTCACCACATGCAGGGGACCCCACCTATGGCTACACCTTC. This gives the protein CASSPHAGDPTYGYTF. The chain carries TRBV18 and TRBJ1-2, with D tentatively TRBD1 (6 bases). CDR1 is KGHSH, CDR2 LQKENI, per germline. The CDR3 sequence is 16 residues long. Deletions cut 1 base from V and 4 bases from J, with 16 bases between.

This clone was counted between two and nine times. The chain joins TRBV11-1 to TRBJ1-2; TRBD1 matches 9 bases. Looked up from germline, CDR1 is SGHAT and CDR2 is FQDESV (reference sequence). Trimming took 5 bases from V and 8 from J; bases not matched to a gene: 6. The CDR3 runs 13 residues. CDR3 residues: CASSPGQGRGYTF. The DNA for the CDR3 is TGTGCCAGCAGCCCGGGACAGGGACGCGGCTACACCTTC.

The V and J genes are TRBV28 and TRBJ2-5; D might be TRBD2 (5 bases). Germline V gene sequence: CDR1 MDHEN, CDR2 SYDVKM. The CDR3 covers 13 residues. Trimming left V 2 bases short and J 7 bases short, with 11 bases between. CDR3 sequence reads: CASSLPSLATQYF. CDR3 sequence (DNA): TGTGCCAGCAGTTTACCTAGCCTCGCGACCCAGTACTTC.

This chain joins TRBV5-1 and TRBJ2-7; 7 positions agree with TRBD2. The junction had 8 bases not matched to a gene; V was cut back by 0 bases and J by 5 bases. This CDR3 region has 15 residues. Germline values: CDR1 SGHRS, CDR2 YFSETQ. The CDR3 sequence is CASSLARSGDNEQYF. The CDR3 DNA is TGCGCCAGCAGCTTGGCCAGGAGCGGGGATAACGAGCAGTACTTC.

The rearrangement joins TRBV6-6 to TRBJ1-5, with 9 nucleotides matching TRBD1. CDR1 and CDR2 (germline): MNHNY, SVGAGI (reference sequence). The CDR3 covers 16 residues. V lost 4 bases and J lost 1; bases outside the gene matches: 5. In nucleotides, the CDR3 is TGTGCCAGCAGTTCCCTGACAGGGGGGAGCAATCAGCCCCAGCATTTT. Its translation is CASSSLTGGSNQPQHF.